Listed below are T cell receptor beta chains from one sample, sequenced in a study of beta chain features in type 1 diabetes. The repertoire was sequenced with immunoSEQ multiplex PCR; TCRdb's copy has only in-frame clones and lacks some. The sample carries approximately 38,000 clones, around 49% recorded once. Material: central memory CD4+ T cells from blood. The source of these receptors is a woman aged 18-29 years in good health. CDR3s include the opening cysteine and the closing phenylalanine or tryptophan. A D gene is named only where the DNA matches it firmly. Clone size, where shown, is once, few, many, or a class for clones that have expanded.

v_call: TRBV5-4; d_call: TRBD1; clone_size: .; j_call: TRBJ2-1; cdr3_nt: TGTGCCAGCAGCTTCCGGGACAGGGGGCGGAATGAGCAGTTCTTC; cdr3_aa: CASSFRDRGRNEQFF
v_call: TRBV5-1; d_call: .; clone_size: few; j_call: TRBJ1-6; cdr3_nt: TGCGCCAGCAGCTTGGAAGCGAATTCACCCCTCCACTTT; cdr3_aa: CASSLEANSPLHF
v_call: TRBV28; d_call: TRBD1; clone_size: .; j_call: TRBJ2-1; cdr3_nt: TGTGCCAGCAGTTGGACAGGGTGGCGGTTCTTC; cdr3_aa: CASSWTGWRFF
v_call: TRBV27; d_call: .; clone_size: .; j_call: TRBJ1-5; cdr3_nt: TGTGCCAGCAGTTTATTAGTTGGTCAGCCCCAGCATTTT; cdr3_aa: CASSLLVGQPQHF
v_call: TRBV5-1; d_call: TRBD2; clone_size: .; j_call: TRBJ2-1; cdr3_nt: TGCGCCAGCAGCTTGGAGCCTAGCGGGGGGGCCTACAATGAGCAGTTCTTC; cdr3_aa: CASSLEPSGGAYNEQFF
v_call: TRBV5-1; d_call: .; clone_size: .; j_call: TRBJ2-5; cdr3_nt: TGCGCCAGCAGAGTAGCGGAGGCTCAAGAGACCCAGTACTTC; cdr3_aa: CASRVAEAQETQYF
v_call: TRBV15; d_call: TRBD2; clone_size: .; j_call: TRBJ2-3; cdr3_nt: TGTGCCACCAGCAGAGACGGGACTAGCCCAAGAAAGTATTTT; cdr3_aa: CATSRDGTSPRKYF
v_call: TRBV29-1; d_call: .; clone_size: few; j_call: TRBJ2-6; cdr3_nt: TGCAGCGTTGGGGAGGTAAACGTCCTGACTTTC; cdr3_aa: CSVGEVNVLTF
v_call: TRBV7-9; d_call: .; clone_size: few; j_call: TRBJ2-1; cdr3_nt: TGTGCCAGCAGCCCAAGACAGGTACTAGCGCCCCAAGAGAGGAATGAGCAGTTCTTC; cdr3_aa: CASSPRQVLAPQERNEQFF
v_call: TRBV7-3; d_call: TRBD1; clone_size: few; j_call: TRBJ2-1; cdr3_nt: TGTGCCAGCAGCCCGACAGGGTTCAATGAGCAGTTCTTC; cdr3_aa: CASSPTGFNEQFF
v_call: TRBV7-3; d_call: .; clone_size: .; j_call: TRBJ2-3; cdr3_nt: TGTGCCAGCAGCTTAACTTTGGACACGGCAGATACGCAGTATTTT; cdr3_aa: CASSLTLDTADTQYF
v_call: TRBV7-9; d_call: TRBD1; clone_size: .; j_call: TRBJ1-4; cdr3_nt: TGTGCCAGCAGCCCGGGACAGGGTGGGACTAATGAAAAACTGTTTTTT; cdr3_aa: CASSPGQGGTNEKLFF
v_call: TRBV7-9; d_call: .; clone_size: .; j_call: TRBJ1-1; cdr3_nt: TGTGCCAGCAGCTTAGGCGGGCCAGCTTTCTTT; cdr3_aa: CASSLGGPAFF
v_call: TRBV2; d_call: TRBD2; clone_size: .; j_call: TRBJ2-1; cdr3_nt: TGTGCCAGCAGTCAATATAGCGGGTCCTACAATGAGCAGTTCTTC; cdr3_aa: CASSQYSGSYNEQFF
v_call: TRBV6-1; d_call: TRBD1; clone_size: .; j_call: TRBJ2-1; cdr3_nt: TGTGCCAGCAGTGCTCAGGGGGCGAATGAGCAGTTCTTC; cdr3_aa: CASSAQGANEQFF
v_call: TRBV5-1; d_call: TRBD2; clone_size: .; j_call: TRBJ2-2; cdr3_nt: TGCGCCAGCAGCTCCCAAGGACTAGCGGGAATAGGCACCGGGGAGCTGTTTTTT; cdr3_aa: CASSSQGLAGIGTGELFF
v_call: TRBV6-1; d_call: .; clone_size: many; j_call: TRBJ2-2; cdr3_nt: TGTGCCAGCAGTGAATCACGGTCATACACCGGGGAGCTGTTTTTT; cdr3_aa: CASSESRSYTGELFF
v_call: TRBV5-1; d_call: TRBD1; clone_size: .; j_call: TRBJ2-7; cdr3_nt: TGCGCCAGCAGCTTGGCCGGGACAGGGGCCTACGAGCAGTACTTC; cdr3_aa: CASSLAGTGAYEQYF
v_call: TRBV19; d_call: TRBD2; clone_size: .; j_call: TRBJ2-6; cdr3_nt: TGTGCCAGTAAACCACAGCGGGAGGGCCGAGGGGCCAACGTCCTGACTTTC; cdr3_aa: CASKPQREGRGANVLTF
v_call: TRBV19; d_call: .; clone_size: few; j_call: TRBJ1-1; cdr3_nt: TGTGCCAGTAGTTATTTTGGCGGGGCTGAAGCTTTCTTT; cdr3_aa: CASSYFGGAEAFF
v_call: TRBV4-1; d_call: .; clone_size: .; j_call: TRBJ1-6; cdr3_nt: TGCGCCAGCAGCCAAGCCGGCGGGTCACCCCTCCACTTT; cdr3_aa: CASSQAGGSPLHF
v_call: TRBV11-2; d_call: .; clone_size: .; j_call: TRBJ2-2; cdr3_nt: TGTGCCAGCAGCTTAGACGGTTTTGGGGAGCTGTTTTTT; cdr3_aa: CASSLDGFGELFF
v_call: TRBV2; d_call: .; clone_size: .; j_call: TRBJ2-1; cdr3_nt: TGTGCCAGCAGTGTTGATAGAATCAATGAGCAGTTCTTC; cdr3_aa: CASSVDRINEQFF
v_call: TRBV5-1; d_call: TRBD1; clone_size: .; j_call: TRBJ2-5; cdr3_nt: TGCGCCAGCAGCCGGGGACAGGCGCAAGAGACCCAGTACTTC; cdr3_aa: CASSRGQAQETQYF
v_call: TRBV10-2; d_call: .; clone_size: few; j_call: TRBJ1-2; cdr3_nt: TGCGCCAGCATGCAGGGCGATGGCTACACCTTC; cdr3_aa: CASMQGDGYTF
v_call: TRBV30; d_call: TRBD2; clone_size: .; j_call: TRBJ2-5; cdr3_nt: TGTGCCTGGAGGAAACTCCTCCCGACTAGCGGGAGAGAGACCCAGTACTTC; cdr3_aa: CAWRKLLPTSGRETQYF
v_call: TRBV5-1; d_call: TRBD2; clone_size: .; j_call: TRBJ2-7; cdr3_nt: TGCGCCAGTAGCTTGGAAGGGACTAGCGGGAGAGTACAGTACTTC; cdr3_aa: CASSLEGTSGRVQYF
v_call: TRBV28; d_call: TRBD2; clone_size: .; j_call: TRBJ2-2; cdr3_nt: TGTGCCAGCAGAGCACCACTCGGGACTAGCCAGTCCGGGGAGCTGTTTTTT; cdr3_aa: CASRAPLGTSQSGELFF
v_call: TRBV5-1; d_call: TRBD2; clone_size: .; j_call: TRBJ2-2; cdr3_nt: TGCGCCAGCAGCCCGAGCGGGAGAGGGGGGACCGGGGAGCTGTTTTTT; cdr3_aa: CASSPSGRGGTGELFF
v_call: TRBV23-1; d_call: .; clone_size: .; j_call: TRBJ2-7; cdr3_nt: TGCGCCAGTTCATCTCCAGTCCTCAACGACAGATCCTACGAGCAGTACTTC; cdr3_aa: CASSSPVLNDRSYEQYF
v_call: TRBV2; d_call: TRBD2; clone_size: few; j_call: TRBJ2-1; cdr3_nt: TGTGCCAGCGGAGGGCACCCGTTAAGCGGGGCCATCAATGAGCAGTTCTTC; cdr3_aa: CASGGHPLSGAINEQFF
v_call: TRBV19; d_call: .; clone_size: .; j_call: TRBJ2-6; cdr3_nt: TGTGCCTCTTCATTCGAGACAGGGACTAGCTCTGGGGCCAACGTCCTGACTTTC; cdr3_aa: CASSFETGTSSGANVLTF
v_call: TRBV30; d_call: TRBD1; clone_size: few; j_call: TRBJ2-7; cdr3_nt: TGTGCCTGGGTCGGACAGGACTCCTACGAGCAGTACTTC; cdr3_aa: CAWVGQDSYEQYF
v_call: TRBV5-4; d_call: .; clone_size: few; j_call: TRBJ2-1; cdr3_nt: TGTGCCAGCAGCTTGGGGGTGACAAGGGGGAATGAGCAGTTCTTC; cdr3_aa: CASSLGVTRGNEQFF
v_call: TRBV2; d_call: TRBD1; clone_size: .; j_call: TRBJ1-2; cdr3_nt: TGTGCCAGCAAGACAGGGGAGAGTGGCTACACCTTC; cdr3_aa: CASKTGESGYTF
v_call: TRBV5-1; d_call: .; clone_size: few; j_call: TRBJ1-4; cdr3_nt: TGCGCCAGCAGCTTGGACAGTCCTAATGAAAAACTGTTTTTT; cdr3_aa: CASSLDSPNEKLFF
v_call: TRBV14; d_call: TRBD2; clone_size: few; j_call: TRBJ2-1; cdr3_nt: TGTGCCAGCAGCCACCTCCAGACTAGCGGGAGGAATGAGCAGTTCTTC; cdr3_aa: CASSHLQTSGRNEQFF
v_call: TRBV29-1; d_call: TRBD1; clone_size: .; j_call: TRBJ1-2; cdr3_nt: TGCAGCGCCGGACAGGGTAACTATGGCTACACCTTC; cdr3_aa: CSAGQGNYGYTF
v_call: TRBV7-9; d_call: .; clone_size: .; j_call: TRBJ1-2; cdr3_nt: TGTGCCAGCACCGCACGGGAGGGTGGCTACACCTTC; cdr3_aa: CASTAREGGYTF
v_call: TRBV6-4; d_call: TRBD2; clone_size: .; j_call: TRBJ2-1; cdr3_nt: TGTGCCAGCAGTGACCATCTAGCGGGAGGGCGCGAGCAGTTCTTC; cdr3_aa: CASSDHLAGGREQFF
v_call: TRBV6-1; d_call: .; clone_size: .; j_call: TRBJ2-1; cdr3_nt: TGTGCCAGCAGTGTGGGGGGCAATGAGCAGTTCTTC; cdr3_aa: CASSVGGNEQFF
v_call: TRBV14; d_call: TRBD1; clone_size: .; j_call: TRBJ2-1; cdr3_nt: TGTGCCAGCAGCCAAGGGGCAGGGGGTGAGCAGTTCTTC; cdr3_aa: CASSQGAGGEQFF
v_call: TRBV30; d_call: .; clone_size: .; j_call: TRBJ1-1; cdr3_nt: TGTGCCTGGAAGGCGGGGAACACTGAAGCTTTCTTT; cdr3_aa: CAWKAGNTEAFF
v_call: TRBV27; d_call: TRBD1; clone_size: .; j_call: TRBJ2-7; cdr3_nt: TGTGCCAGCAGTGCAGGGGGCACTGCCTACGAGCAGTACTTC; cdr3_aa: CASSAGGTAYEQYF
v_call: TRBV10-3; d_call: TRBD1; clone_size: .; j_call: TRBJ2-7; cdr3_nt: TGTGCCATCCGCAGCGCAGGGGGTCCCTACGAGCAGTACTTC; cdr3_aa: CAIRSAGGPYEQYF
v_call: TRBV2; d_call: .; clone_size: .; j_call: TRBJ2-3; cdr3_nt: TGTGCCAGCAGTGAAATCTTGTCGGATACGCAGTATTTT; cdr3_aa: CASSEILSDTQYF
v_call: TRBV25-1; d_call: TRBD2; clone_size: .; j_call: TRBJ2-7; cdr3_nt: TGTGCCAGGGTAGCGGGATCCCTCTACGAGCAGTACTTC; cdr3_aa: CARVAGSLYEQYF
v_call: TRBV9; d_call: TRBD1; clone_size: few; j_call: TRBJ2-5; cdr3_nt: TGTGCCAGCACACGCAGACAGGGGATGGGAGAGACCCAGTACTTC; cdr3_aa: CASTRRQGMGETQYF
v_call: TRBV9; d_call: .; clone_size: .; j_call: TRBJ2-6; cdr3_nt: TGTGCCAGCAGCGAGCAAGGGGCCAACGTCCTGACTTTC; cdr3_aa: CASSEQGANVLTF
v_call: TRBV5-1; d_call: TRBD2; clone_size: .; j_call: TRBJ2-3; cdr3_nt: TGCGCCAGCAGCTTGACTAGCGGTCGGTTGGATACGCAGTATTTT; cdr3_aa: CASSLTSGRLDTQYF
v_call: TRBV6-1; d_call: TRBD2; clone_size: .; j_call: TRBJ2-5; cdr3_nt: TGTGCCAGCAGTGAAGCAGCGGGAGGGATACAAGAGACCCAGTACTTC; cdr3_aa: CASSEAAGGIQETQYF
v_call: TRBV29-1; d_call: TRBD1; clone_size: .; j_call: TRBJ1-1; cdr3_nt: TGCAGCGTTCCACAGGGGGCGTTTGACACTGAAGCTTTCTTT; cdr3_aa: CSVPQGAFDTEAFF
v_call: TRBV19; d_call: .; clone_size: .; j_call: TRBJ1-5; cdr3_nt: TGTGCCAGTAGGAAAGTTCCGGGACACTTTCAGCCCCAGCATTTT; cdr3_aa: CASRKVPGHFQPQHF